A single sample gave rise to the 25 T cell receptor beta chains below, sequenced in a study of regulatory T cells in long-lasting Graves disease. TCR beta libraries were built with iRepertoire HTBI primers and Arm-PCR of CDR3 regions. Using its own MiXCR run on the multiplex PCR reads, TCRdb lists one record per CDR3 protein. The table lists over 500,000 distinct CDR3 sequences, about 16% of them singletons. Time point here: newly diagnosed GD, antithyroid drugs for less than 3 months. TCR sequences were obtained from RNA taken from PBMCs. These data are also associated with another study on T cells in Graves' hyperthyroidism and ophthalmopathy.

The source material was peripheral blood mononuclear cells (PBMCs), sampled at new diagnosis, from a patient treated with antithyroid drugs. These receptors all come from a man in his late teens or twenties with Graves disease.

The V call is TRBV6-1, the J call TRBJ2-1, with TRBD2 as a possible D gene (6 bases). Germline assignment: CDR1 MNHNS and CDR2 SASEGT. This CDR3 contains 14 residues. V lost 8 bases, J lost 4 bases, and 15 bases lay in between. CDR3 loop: CASAARREYNEQFF. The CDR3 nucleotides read TGTGCCAGCGCGGCTAGACGGGAGTACAATGAGCAGTTCTTC.

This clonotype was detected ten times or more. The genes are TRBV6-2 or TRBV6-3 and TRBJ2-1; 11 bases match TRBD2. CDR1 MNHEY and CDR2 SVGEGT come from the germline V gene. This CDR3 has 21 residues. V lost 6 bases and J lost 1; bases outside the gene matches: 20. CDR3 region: CASSHHPRLAGGPASYNEQFF. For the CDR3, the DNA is TGTGCCAGCAGCCACCACCCCCGGCTAGCGGGAGGTCCGGCTTCCTACAATGAGCAGTTCTTC.

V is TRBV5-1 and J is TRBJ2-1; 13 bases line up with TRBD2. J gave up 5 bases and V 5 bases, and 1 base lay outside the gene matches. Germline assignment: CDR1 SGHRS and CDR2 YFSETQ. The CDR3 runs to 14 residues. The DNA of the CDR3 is TGCGCCAGCAGGGGGACTAGCGGGGACAATGAGCAGTTCTTC. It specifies CASRGTSGDNEQFF.

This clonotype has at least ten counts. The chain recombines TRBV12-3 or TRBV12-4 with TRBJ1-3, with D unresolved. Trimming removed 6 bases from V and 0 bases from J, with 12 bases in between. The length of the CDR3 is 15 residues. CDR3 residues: CASRLTRFSGNTIYF. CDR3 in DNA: TGTGCCAGCAGGTTGACCCGTTTCTCTGGAAACACCATATATTTT.

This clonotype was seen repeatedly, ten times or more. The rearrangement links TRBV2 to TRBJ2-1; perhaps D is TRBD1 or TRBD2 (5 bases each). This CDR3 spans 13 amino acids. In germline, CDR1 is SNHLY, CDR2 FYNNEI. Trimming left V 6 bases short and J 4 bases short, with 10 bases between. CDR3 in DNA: TGTGCCAGCAGATCGAGGGGTTACAATGAGCAGTTCTTC. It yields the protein CASRSRGYNEQFF.

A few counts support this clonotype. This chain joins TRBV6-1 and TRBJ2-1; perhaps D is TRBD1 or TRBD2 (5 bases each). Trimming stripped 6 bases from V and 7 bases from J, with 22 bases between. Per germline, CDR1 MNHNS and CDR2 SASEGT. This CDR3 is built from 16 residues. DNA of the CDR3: TGTGCCAGCAGACCCAGGGAGACACGCGCCAGGAATGAGCAGTTCTTC. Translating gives CASRPRETRARNEQFF.

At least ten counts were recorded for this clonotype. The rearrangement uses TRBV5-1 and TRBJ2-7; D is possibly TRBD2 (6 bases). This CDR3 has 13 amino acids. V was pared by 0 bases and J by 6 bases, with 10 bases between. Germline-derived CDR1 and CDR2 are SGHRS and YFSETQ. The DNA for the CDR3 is TGCGCCAGCAGCTTGGCGTCGGGAGCCGAGCAGTACTTC. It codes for CASSLASGAEQYF.

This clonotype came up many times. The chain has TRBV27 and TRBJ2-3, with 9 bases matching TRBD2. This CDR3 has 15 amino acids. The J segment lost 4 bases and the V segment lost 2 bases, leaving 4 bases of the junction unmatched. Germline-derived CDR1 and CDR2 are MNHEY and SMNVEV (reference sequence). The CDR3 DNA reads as TGTGCCAGCAGTTTAGTGGCGGGAGGGGCAGATACGCAGTATTTT. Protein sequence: CASSLVAGGADTQYF.

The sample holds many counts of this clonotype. CDR3 in amino acids: CASSGRRTETQYF. The CDR3 DNA reads TGTGCCAGCAGCGGGAGGCGTACTGAGACCCAGTACTTC. The rearrangement links TRBV2 to TRBJ2-5; 7 bases align to TRBD2. The CDR3 is made up of 13 amino acids. Germline loops: CDR1 SNHLY, CDR2 FYNNEI. The V gene end was trimmed by 6 bases and the J gene end by 5 bases; junction bases not matched to a gene: 6. Combining the CDR3 with reference TRBV2 and TRBJ2-5 gives the whole variable domain EPEVTQTPSHQVTQMGQEVILRCVPISNHLYFYWYRQILGQKVEFLVSFYNNEISEKSEIFDDQFSVERPDGSNFTLKIRSTKLEDSAMYFCASSGRRTETQYFGPGTRLLVL.

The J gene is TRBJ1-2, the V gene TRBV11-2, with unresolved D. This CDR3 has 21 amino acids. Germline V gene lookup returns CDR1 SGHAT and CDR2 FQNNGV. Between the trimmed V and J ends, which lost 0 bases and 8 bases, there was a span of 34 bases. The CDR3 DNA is TGTGCCAGCAGCTTAGATCCTGGACGTTTGGGAAGAAACTATGAGGAGGAAGGCTACACCTTC. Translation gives CASSLDPGRLGRNYEEEGYTF.

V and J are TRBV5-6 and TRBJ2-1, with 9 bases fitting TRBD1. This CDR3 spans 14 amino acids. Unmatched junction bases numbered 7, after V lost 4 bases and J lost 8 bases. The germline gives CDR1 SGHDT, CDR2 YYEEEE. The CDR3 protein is CASSPGTGRDEQFF. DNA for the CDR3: TGTGCCAGCAGCCCGGGGACAGGGCGGGATGAGCAGTTCTTC.

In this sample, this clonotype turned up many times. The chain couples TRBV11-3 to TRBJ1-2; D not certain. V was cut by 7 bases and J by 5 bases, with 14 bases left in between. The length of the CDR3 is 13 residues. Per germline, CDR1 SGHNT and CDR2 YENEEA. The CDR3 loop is CASKGSPLYGYTF. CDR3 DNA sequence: TGTGCCAGCAAGGGTTCTCCCTTATATGGCTACACCTTC.

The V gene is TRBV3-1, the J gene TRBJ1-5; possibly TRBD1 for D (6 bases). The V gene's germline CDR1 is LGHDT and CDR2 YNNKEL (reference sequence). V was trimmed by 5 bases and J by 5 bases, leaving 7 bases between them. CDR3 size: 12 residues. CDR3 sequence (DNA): TGTGCCAGCAGCGGGGGCGATCAGCCCCAGCATTTT. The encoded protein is CASSGGDQPQHF. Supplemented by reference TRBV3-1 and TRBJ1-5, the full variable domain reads DTAVSQTPKYLVTQMGNDKSIKCEQNLGHDTMYWYKQDSKKFLKIMFSYNNKELIINETVPNRFSPKSPDKAHLNLHINSLELGDSAVYFCASSGGDQPQHFGDGTRLSIL.

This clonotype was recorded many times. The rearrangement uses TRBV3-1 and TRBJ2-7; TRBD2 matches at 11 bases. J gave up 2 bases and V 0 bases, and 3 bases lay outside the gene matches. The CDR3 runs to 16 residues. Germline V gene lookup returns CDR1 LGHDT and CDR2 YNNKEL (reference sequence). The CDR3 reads CASSQEGTSGTYEQYF. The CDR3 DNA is TGTGCCAGCAGCCAAGAAGGGACTAGCGGTACCTACGAGCAGTACTTC.

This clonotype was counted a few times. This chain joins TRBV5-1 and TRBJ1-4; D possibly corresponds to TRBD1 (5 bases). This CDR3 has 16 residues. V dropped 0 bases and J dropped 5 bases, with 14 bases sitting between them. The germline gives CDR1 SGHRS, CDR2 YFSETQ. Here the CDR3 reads CASSLVSGTENEKLFF. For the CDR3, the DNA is TGCGCCAGCAGCTTGGTTAGTGGGACGGAGAATGAAAAACTGTTTTTT.

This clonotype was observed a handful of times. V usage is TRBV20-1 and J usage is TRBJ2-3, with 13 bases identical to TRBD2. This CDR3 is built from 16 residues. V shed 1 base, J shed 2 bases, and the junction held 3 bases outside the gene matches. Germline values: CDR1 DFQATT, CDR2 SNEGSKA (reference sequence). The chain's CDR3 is CSARGGLAGDTDTQYF. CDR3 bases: TGCAGTGCTAGAGGTGGACTAGCGGGAGACACAGATACGCAGTATTTT.

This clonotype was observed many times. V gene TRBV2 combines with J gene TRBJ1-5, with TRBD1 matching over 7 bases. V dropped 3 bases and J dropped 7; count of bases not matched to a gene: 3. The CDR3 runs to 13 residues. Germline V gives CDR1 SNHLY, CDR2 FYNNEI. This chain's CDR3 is CASSELQGQPQHF. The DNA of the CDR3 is TGTGCCAGCAGTGAGTTACAGGGGCAGCCCCAGCATTTT.

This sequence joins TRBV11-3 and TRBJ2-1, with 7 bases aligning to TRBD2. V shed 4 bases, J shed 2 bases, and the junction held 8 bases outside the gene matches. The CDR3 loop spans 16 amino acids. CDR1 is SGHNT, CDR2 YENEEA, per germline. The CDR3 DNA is TGTGCCAGCAGCTCCCGCGGGAGAGGGCCCTACAATGAGCAGTTCTTC. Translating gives CASSSRGRGPYNEQFF.

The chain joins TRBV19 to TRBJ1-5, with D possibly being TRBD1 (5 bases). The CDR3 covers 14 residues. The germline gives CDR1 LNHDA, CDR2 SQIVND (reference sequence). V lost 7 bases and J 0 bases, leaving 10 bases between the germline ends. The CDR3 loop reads CASMAGNSNQPQHF. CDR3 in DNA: TGTGCCAGTATGGCAGGGAATAGCAATCAGCCCCAGCATTTT.

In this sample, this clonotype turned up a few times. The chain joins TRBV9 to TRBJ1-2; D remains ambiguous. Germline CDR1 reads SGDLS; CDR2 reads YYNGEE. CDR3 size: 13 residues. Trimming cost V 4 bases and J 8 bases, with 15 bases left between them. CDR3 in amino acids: CASSPWEVGGYTF. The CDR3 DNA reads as TGTGCCAGCAGCCCCTGGGAGGTCGGAGGCTACACCTTC.

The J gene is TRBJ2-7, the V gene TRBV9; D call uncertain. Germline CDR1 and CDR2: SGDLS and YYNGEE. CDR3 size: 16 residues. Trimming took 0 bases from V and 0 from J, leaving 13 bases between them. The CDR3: CASSVGQRVSSYEQYF. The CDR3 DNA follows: TGTGCCAGCAGCGTAGGGCAGCGCGTCAGCTCCTACGAGCAGTACTTC. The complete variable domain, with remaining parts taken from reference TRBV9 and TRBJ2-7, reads DSGVTQTPKHLITATGQRVTLRCSPRSGDLSVYWYQQSLDQGLQFLIQYYNGEERAKGNILERFSAQQFPDLHSELNLSSLELGDSALYFCASSVGQRVSSYEQYFGPGTRLTVT.

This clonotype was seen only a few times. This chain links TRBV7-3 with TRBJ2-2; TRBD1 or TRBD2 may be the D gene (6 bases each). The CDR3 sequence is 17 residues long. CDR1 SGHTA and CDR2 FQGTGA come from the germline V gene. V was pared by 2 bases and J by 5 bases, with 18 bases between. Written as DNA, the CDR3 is TGTGCCAGCAGCTTAGGTTCGCGGCAGGGGAGGACCGGGGAGCTGTTTTTT. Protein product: CASSLGSRQGRTGELFF. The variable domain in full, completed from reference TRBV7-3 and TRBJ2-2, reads GAGVSQTPSNKVTEKGKYVELRCDPISGHTALYWYRQSLGQGPEFLIYFQGTGAADDSGLPNDRFFAVRPEGSVSTLKIQRTERGDSAVYLCASSLGSRQGRTGELFFGEGSRLTVL.

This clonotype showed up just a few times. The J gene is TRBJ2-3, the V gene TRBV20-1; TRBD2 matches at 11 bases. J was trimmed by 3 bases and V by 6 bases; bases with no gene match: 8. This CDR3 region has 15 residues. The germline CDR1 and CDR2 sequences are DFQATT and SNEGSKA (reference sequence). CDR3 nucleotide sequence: TGCAGTGCAGCCCCCCCTAGCGGGAGGACAGATACGCAGTATTTT. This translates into CSAAPPSGRTDTQYF.

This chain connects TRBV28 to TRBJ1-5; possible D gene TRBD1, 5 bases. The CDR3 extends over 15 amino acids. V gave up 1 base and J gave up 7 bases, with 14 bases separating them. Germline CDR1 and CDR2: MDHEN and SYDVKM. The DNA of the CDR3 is TGTGCCAGCAGTTTATCGCGGGACGGAGGCCAGCCCCAGCATTTT. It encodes CASSLSRDGGQPQHF.

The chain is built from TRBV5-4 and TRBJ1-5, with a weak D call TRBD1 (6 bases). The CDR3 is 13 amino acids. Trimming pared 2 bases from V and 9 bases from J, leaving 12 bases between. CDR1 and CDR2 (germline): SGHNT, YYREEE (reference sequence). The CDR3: CASSLQGQRPQHF. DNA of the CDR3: TGTGCCAGCAGCTTACAGGGTCAGCGGCCCCAGCATTTT.